These 7 T cell receptor beta chains were all obtained from the same sample, sequenced in a study of CD8 T cells in ankylosing spondylitis. Broader study findings: It appeared that ankylosing spondylitis blood was characterized by a TCR beta motif of several highly homologous variants.

The antigens these receptors bind are not known. Each CDR3 protein gets one entry after TCRdb re-called the 5' RACE reads with MiXCR. The data show fewer than 400,000 distinct CDR3 sequences, about a fifth seen once. Sequences were obtained from blood, either unsorted or a sorted T cell fraction (not recorded which). The receptors were gathered from a male donor with ankylosing spondylitis.

The chain combines TRBV7-6 with TRBJ2-7, with D hard to call. This CDR3 is built from 15 residues. Between the trimmed V and J ends, which lost 4 bases and 3 bases, there was a span of 16 bases. Germline assignment: CDR1 SGHVS and CDR2 FNYEAQ. CDR3 sequence reads: CASSSLPHADYEQYF. The CDR3 bases are TGTGCCAGCAGCTCCTTGCCGCATGCCGACTACGAGCAGTACTTC.

V is TRBV10-3 and J is TRBJ2-1; unclear D gene. Germline V gene data show CDR1 as ENHRY and CDR2 as SYGVKD. Trimming removed 4 bases at V and 5 bases at J, with 12 bases between. There are 14 residues in the CDR3. CDR3 nucleotide sequence: TGTGCCATCAGTGCCAGGCTTTTGAACAATGAGCAGTTCTTC. Residues: CAISARLLNNEQFF.

This clonotype was counted a few times. The chain carries TRBV6-2 or TRBV6-3 and TRBJ2-1; 12 nucleotides match TRBD1. This CDR3 contains 15 residues. The V segment lost 7 bases and the J segment 7 bases; nucleotides outside the gene matches: 8. In germline, CDR1 is MNHEY, CDR2 SVGEGT. CDR3 loop: CASKPGQGASNEQFF. The CDR3 DNA reads TGTGCCAGCAAGCCGGGACAGGGGGCTAGTAATGAGCAGTTCTTC.

This rearrangement joins TRBV7-8 to TRBJ2-1, with D tentatively TRBD2 (5 bases). CDR3 size: 14 residues. Germline CDR1 SGHVS, CDR2 FQNEAQ. Trimming took off 2 bases at V and 6 bases at J, with 11 bases between the two ends. The CDR3 is CASSLSRLSNEQFF. CDR3 in DNA: TGTGCCAGCAGCTTATCGAGACTATCCAATGAGCAGTTCTTC.

This clonotype showed up just a few times. The J gene is TRBJ2-1, the V gene TRBV28, with 10 positions matching TRBD2. After removal of 2 bases from V and 15 bases from J, the junction contained 4 bases not matched to a gene. The CDR3 is 12 residues long. From germline, CDR1 is MDHEN and CDR2 SYDVKM. The CDR3 DNA follows: TGTGCCAGCAGTTTAGGTAGCGGGAGGTTGTTCTTC. It translates to CASSLGSGRLFF.

The rearrangement uses TRBV5-1 and TRBJ2-1, with 8 bases fitting TRBD2. Germline trimming cut 4 bases from V and 5 bases from J; bases unmatched to any gene: 20. The CDR3 is made up of 19 amino acids. CDR1 is SGHRS, CDR2 YFSETQ, per germline. CDR3 loop: CASSHRTSSIIRLDNEQFF. The CDR3 DNA is TGCGCCAGCAGCCATCGGACTAGCAGTATCATTAGGCTCGACAATGAGCAGTTCTTC.

The chain uses TRBV19 and TRBJ2-1; 9 bases agree with TRBD2. In germline, CDR1 is LNHDA, CDR2 SQIVND (reference sequence). V shed 7 bases and J 0 bases; nucleotides not matched to a gene: 4. The CDR3 contains 15 residues. The CDR3 coding sequence is TGTGCCAGTAAGGCTAGCGGGAACTCCTACAATGAGCAGTTCTTC. Translating it yields CASKASGNSYNEQFF.